This TCR beta chain was captured in a study of control samples from healthy donors and cancer patients. V shed 2 bases and J shed 2 bases, with 13 bases lying between them. The CDR3 totals 16 residues. Germline-derived CDR1 and CDR2 are MNHNY and SVGAGI (reference sequence). Using immunoSEQ multiplex PCR, the repertoire was profiled, and TCRdb retains in-frame clones only, with some absent. Found here are under 450,000 clones, more than 80% of them singletons; the top ten hold more than 6%. The gene calls are TRBV6-6 and TRBJ1-5; a weak D match, TRBD1 (6 bases). The TCR originated in a man aged 40-49 years with head and neck cancer. The sample comprised PBMCs. The CDR3 DNA is TGTGCCAGCAGTTACGGGGCAGGGGCGGGCAATCAGCCCCAGCATTTT. It specifies CASSYGAGAGNQPQHF.